This TCR beta chain was obtained from a study of radiotherapy plus CTLA-4 blockade in lung cancer. Study results and caveats: Early shifts in blood T cell clones, with interferon-beta, reportedly predicted response best. Some TCR clones had been derived from tumors. These clones expanded in peripheral blood after radiotherapy plus ipilimumab.

Treatment of patients with chemo-refractory metastatic non-small-cell lung cancer consisted of focal radiation plus CTLA-4 blockade with ipilimumab. This clone was seen a handful of times. The antigen is undetermined. V dropped 6 bases and J dropped 2 bases, with 13 bases sitting between them. The CDR3 consists of 14 residues. Germline V gives CDR1 SGHRS, CDR2 YFSETQ. TCRdb's table, derived via immunoSEQ multiplex PCR, lists solely in-frame clones and lacks some. The top ten clones hold about 0.79% of a sample with 81,000 or so clones, more than 80% of them seen once. The origin of this receptor is a human donor with non-small cell lung cancer who had stable disease on radiotherapy plus ipilimumab. Material: peripheral blood, obtained from a patient treated with radiotherapy plus ipilimumab. The rearrangement uses TRBV5-1 and TRBJ2-3; no reliable D call. CDR3 sequence (DNA): TGCGCCAGCAACCGAGACGGCGACACAGATACGCAGTATTTT. As protein: CASNRDGDTDTQYF.